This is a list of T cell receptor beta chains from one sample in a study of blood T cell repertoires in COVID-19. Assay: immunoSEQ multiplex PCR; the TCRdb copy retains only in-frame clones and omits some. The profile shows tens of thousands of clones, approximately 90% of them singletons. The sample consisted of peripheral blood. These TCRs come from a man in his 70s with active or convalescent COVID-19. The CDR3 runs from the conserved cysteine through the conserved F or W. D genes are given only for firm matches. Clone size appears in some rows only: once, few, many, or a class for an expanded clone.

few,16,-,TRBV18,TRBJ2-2,CASSRGPRVNTGELFF,TGTGCCAGCTCACGGGGCCCCCGGGTCAACACCGGGGAGCTGTTTTTT
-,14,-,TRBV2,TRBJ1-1,CASQRRPGDTEAFF,TGTGCCAGCCAGAGGCGCCCGGGGGACACTGAAGCTTTCTTT
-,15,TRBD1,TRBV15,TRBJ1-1,CATSRDRVGGTEAFF,TGTGCCACCAGCAGGGACAGGGTTGGAGGCACTGAAGCTTTCTTT
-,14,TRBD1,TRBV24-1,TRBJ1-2,CATSDARQGEGYTF,TGTGCCACCAGTGATGCCCGACAGGGCGAAGGCTACACCTTC
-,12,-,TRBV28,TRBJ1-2,CASSLRFYGYTF,TGTGCCAGCAGTCTGAGATTCTATGGCTACACCTTC
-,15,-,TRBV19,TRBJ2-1,CASSMAQLWGDEQFF,TGTGCCAGTAGTATGGCCCAACTTTGGGGGGATGAGCAGTTCTTC
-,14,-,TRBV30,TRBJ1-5,CAWSKGGSNQPQHF,TGTGCCTGGAGTAAAGGGGGAAGCAATCAGCCCCAGCATTTT
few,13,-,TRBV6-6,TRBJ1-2,CASSPEENYGYTF,TGTGCCAGCTCCCCGGAGGAAAACTATGGCTACACCTTC
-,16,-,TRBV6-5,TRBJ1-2,CASSYNPTGGRYGYTF,TGTGCCAGCAGTTACAATCCGACAGGAGGTCGCTATGGCTACACCTTC
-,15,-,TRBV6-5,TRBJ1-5,CASSYSMSGNQPQHF,TGTGCCAGCAGTTACTCTATGTCAGGGAATCAGCCCCAGCATTTT
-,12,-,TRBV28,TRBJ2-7,CASNSGYYEQYF,TGTGCCAGCAACTCGGGATACTACGAGCAGTACTTC
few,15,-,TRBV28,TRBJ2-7,CASSHPAHSSYEQYF,TGTGCCAGCAGTCACCCCGCTCACAGCTCCTACGAGCAGTACTTC
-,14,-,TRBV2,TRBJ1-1,CASRSRGSDTEAFF,TGTGCCAGCAGGAGCAGGGGTTCTGACACTGAAGCTTTCTTT
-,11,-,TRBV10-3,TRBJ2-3,CAISPGDTQYF,TGTGCCATCAGTCCCGGGGATACGCAGTATTTT
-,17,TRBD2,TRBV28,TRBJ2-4,CASSRPWTSGSQNIQYF,TGTGCCAGCAGTCGGCCCTGGACTAGCGGGAGCCAAAACATTCAGTACTTC
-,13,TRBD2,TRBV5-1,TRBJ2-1,CASSLELADEQFF,TGCGCCAGCAGCTTGGAACTAGCGGATGAGCAGTTCTTC
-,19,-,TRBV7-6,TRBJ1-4,CASSPQRDGEFATNEKLFF,TGTGCCAGCAGCCCGCAACGAGACGGAGAGTTTGCAACTAATGAAAAACTGTTTTTT
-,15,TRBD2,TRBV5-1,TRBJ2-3,CASSRAGGPADTQYF,TGCGCCAGCAGCAGGGCGGGAGGGCCGGCAGATACGCAGTATTTT
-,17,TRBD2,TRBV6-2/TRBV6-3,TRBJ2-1,CASSYPSGREVRGEQFF,TGTGCCAGCAGTTACCCAAGCGGGAGAGAGGTTAGGGGTGAGCAGTTCTTC
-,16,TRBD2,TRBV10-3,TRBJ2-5,CAISGASSGRVETQYF,TGTGCCATCAGTGGGGCCAGTAGCGGGAGGGTAGAGACCCAGTACTTC
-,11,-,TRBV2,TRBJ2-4,CASSEIGIQYF,TGTGCCAGCAGTGAAATCGGCATTCAGTACTTC
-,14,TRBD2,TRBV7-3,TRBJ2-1,CASRSSGIIYEQFF,TGTGCCAGCAGGTCTAGCGGGATTATCTATGAGCAGTTCTTC
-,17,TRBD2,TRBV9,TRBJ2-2,CASSVGVSGRIAGELFF,TGTGCCAGCAGCGTAGGGGTTAGCGGGAGAATTGCCGGGGAGCTGTTTTTT
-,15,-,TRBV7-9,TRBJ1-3,CASSRWQGSGNTIYF,TGTGCCAGCAGCCGCTGGCAGGGCTCTGGAAACACCATATATTTT
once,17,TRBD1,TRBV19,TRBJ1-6,CASSIRTGGLFGSPLHF,TGTGCCAGTAGTATTCGGACAGGGGGCCTATTTGGTTCACCCCTCCACTTT
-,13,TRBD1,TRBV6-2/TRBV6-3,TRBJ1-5,CASSGTGGQPQHF,TGTGCCAGCAGTGGGACAGGGGGACAGCCCCAGCATTTT
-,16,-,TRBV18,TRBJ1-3,CASSPPGQSSGNTIYF,TGTGCCAGCTCACCACCGGGCCAAAGCTCTGGAAACACCATATATTTT
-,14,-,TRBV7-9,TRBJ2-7,CASSSGQIQYEQYF,TGTGCCAGCAGCTCCGGACAGATACAGTACGAGCAGTACTTC
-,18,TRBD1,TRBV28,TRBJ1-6,CASRATGGGGSYNSPLHF,TGTGCCAGCAGGGCGACAGGGGGCGGTGGGTCCTATAATTCACCCCTCCACTTT
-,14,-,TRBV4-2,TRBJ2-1,CASSQPGLHNEQFF,TGTGCCAGCAGCCAACCGGGACTTCACAATGAGCAGTTCTTC
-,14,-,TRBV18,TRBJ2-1,CASSLSAEYNEQFF,TGTGCCAGCTCACTTAGCGCAGAGTACAATGAGCAGTTCTTC
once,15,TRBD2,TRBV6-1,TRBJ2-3,CASSDPAGGTDTQYF,TGTGCCAGCAGTGACCCAGCGGGAGGGACAGATACGCAGTATTTT
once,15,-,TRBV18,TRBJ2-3,CASSPGQGGTDTQYF,TGTGCCAGCTCACCTGGGCAGGGCGGCACAGATACGCAGTATTTT
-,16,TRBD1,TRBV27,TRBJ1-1,CASSPPRTGGGSEAFF,TGTGCCAGCAGCCCCCCCCGGACAGGGGGCGGGTCTGAAGCTTTCTTT
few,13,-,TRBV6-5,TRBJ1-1,CASTRGLNTEAFF,TGTGCCAGCACCCGGGGTCTGAACACTGAAGCTTTCTTT
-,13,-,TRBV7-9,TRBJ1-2,CASSLTGGSGYTF,TGTGCCAGCAGCTTGACAGGTGGAAGTGGCTACACCTTC
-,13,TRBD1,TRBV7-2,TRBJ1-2,CASSPRTGSGYTF,TGTGCCAGCAGCCCGCGGACAGGGAGTGGCTACACCTTC
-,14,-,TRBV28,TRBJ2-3,CASSFSGPGDTQYF,TGTGCCAGCAGTTTCTCAGGGCCGGGAGATACGCAGTATTTT
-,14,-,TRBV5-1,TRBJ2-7,CASSFATGGDEQYF,TGCGCCAGCAGCTTCGCGACAGGAGGCGACGAGCAGTACTTC
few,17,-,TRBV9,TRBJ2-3,CASSVFGMAGISDTQYF,TGTGCCAGCAGCGTATTTGGGATGGCGGGAATATCAGATACGCAGTATTTT
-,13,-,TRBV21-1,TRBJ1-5,CASRDRVNQPQHF,TGTGCCAGCAGGGACAGGGTGAATCAGCCCCAGCATTTT
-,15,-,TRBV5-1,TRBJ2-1,CASSPTLQGSNEQFF,TGCGCCAGCAGCCCTACTTTACAGGGAAGCAATGAGCAGTTCTTC
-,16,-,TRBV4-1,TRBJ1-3,CASSQDSGGSGNTIYF,TGCGCCAGCAGCCAAGATAGCGGGGGCTCTGGAAACACCATATATTTT
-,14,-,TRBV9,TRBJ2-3,CASSTGSPPDTQYF,TGTGCCAGCAGCACAGGTAGCCCTCCAGATACGCAGTATTTT
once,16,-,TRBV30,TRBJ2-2,CAWSPLGYEATGELFF,TGTGCCTGGAGCCCCTTAGGCTATGAGGCCACCGGGGAGCTGTTTTTT